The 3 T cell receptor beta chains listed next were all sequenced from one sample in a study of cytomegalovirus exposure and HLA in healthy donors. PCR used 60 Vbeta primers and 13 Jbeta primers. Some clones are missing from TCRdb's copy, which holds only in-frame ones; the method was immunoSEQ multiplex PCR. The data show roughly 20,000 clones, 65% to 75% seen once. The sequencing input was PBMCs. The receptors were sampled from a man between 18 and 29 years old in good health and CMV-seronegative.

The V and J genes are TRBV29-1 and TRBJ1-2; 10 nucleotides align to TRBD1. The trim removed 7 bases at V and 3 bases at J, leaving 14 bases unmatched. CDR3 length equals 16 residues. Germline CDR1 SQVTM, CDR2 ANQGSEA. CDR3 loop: CSAFRMGQGIDYGYTF. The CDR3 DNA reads TGCAGCGCTTTCAGAATGGGACAGGGGATAGACTATGGCTACACCTTC.

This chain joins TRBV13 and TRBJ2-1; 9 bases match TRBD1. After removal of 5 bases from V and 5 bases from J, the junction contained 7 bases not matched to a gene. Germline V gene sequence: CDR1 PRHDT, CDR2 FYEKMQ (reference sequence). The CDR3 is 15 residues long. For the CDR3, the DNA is TGTGCCAGCAGCGAAAACAGGGGGCCAAACAATGAGCAGTTCTTC. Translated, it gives CASSENRGPNNEQFF.

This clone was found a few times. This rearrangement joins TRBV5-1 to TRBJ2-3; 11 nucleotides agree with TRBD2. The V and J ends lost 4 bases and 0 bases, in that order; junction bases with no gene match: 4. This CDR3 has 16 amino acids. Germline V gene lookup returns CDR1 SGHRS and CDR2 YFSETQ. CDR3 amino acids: CASSPGTSGSTDTQYF. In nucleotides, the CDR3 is TGCGCCAGCAGCCCCGGGACTAGCGGTAGCACAGATACGCAGTATTTT.